The sequence of this TCR delta chain was determined in a study of Vδ1+ human thymocytes. Study results and limitations: Donors shared many TRG clonotypes but few TRD clonotypes. Unlike peripheral blood Vdelta1+ controls, thymic delta-chain sequences included about 20% Vdelta2 and few Vdelta3. Highly polyclonal TRG and TRD repertoires with Gaussian CDR3 length distributions appeared in thymus.

A few counts support this clone. Its antigen is as yet unknown. The CDR3 is made up of 17 amino acids. V lost 2 bases to trimming and J lost 3 bases, with 19 bases between them. CDR1 TSWWSYY and CDR2 QGS come from the germline V gene. The sorted cells were CD3+ Vdelta1+ Vdelta2- thymocytes from alphabeta-depleted thymus. Vdelta1+ thymocyte sorts reached between about 97% and 99.6% purity. Extracted RNA was reverse transcribed into cDNA. Multiplex PCR used pooled V-gene forward primers and a constant-region reverse primer to amplify CDR3s. TCRdb re-called the multiplex PCR reads through CATT. The sample lists 45,000 to 60,000 delta-chain clones, over 12% occurring once.

This TCR came from a girl in the first two years of life who had congenital heart surgery. The rearrangement uses TRDV1 and TRDJ1, with a weak D call TRDD3 (5 bases). Sequencing was carried out using Vdelta1+ gamma-delta thymocytes from the thymus. Documented subset: FACS-sorted CD3+ TCRalphabeta- TCRVdelta1+ TCRVdelta2- thymocytes. CDR3 nucleotide sequence: TGTGCTCTTGGGGAATGGTCTACTCGCCTATACGCCGATAAACTCATCTTT. This gives the protein CALGEWSTRLYADKLIF.